The clone carrying this TCR beta chain was found once. Measured with immunoSEQ multiplex PCR; TCRdb has only the in-frame clones, and not every one. The data hold 60,000 to 85,000 clones, with almost 98% observed a single time. This CDR3 has 19 amino acids. The trim removed 4 bases at V and 4 bases at J, leaving 17 bases unmatched. The germline V gene has CDR1 LNHDA and CDR2 SQIVND (reference sequence). The data are from a study of technical replicates of blood from a handful of donors. J is TRBJ2-1 and V is TRBV19, with 9 bases that match TRBD2. The sequenced sample was T cells isolated from PBMCs. This receptor was identified in a human donor in good health. This CDR3 reads CASSTPLATSGRSYNEQFF. CDR3 coding DNA: TGTGCCAGTAGTACCCCCCTTGCTACCAGCGGGAGGTCGTACAATGAGCAGTTCTTC. The whole variable domain, remainder taken from reference TRBV19 and TRBJ2-1, is DGGITQSPKYLFRKEGQNVTLSCEQNLNHDAMYWYRQDPGQGLRLIYYSQIVNDFQKGDIAEGYSVSREKKESFPLTVTSAQKNPTAFYLCASSTPLATSGRSYNEQFFGPGTRLTVL.